In its sample, the clone carrying this T cell receptor beta chain was seen many times. Its antigen is still unknown. CDR3 length: 13 residues. V shed 5 bases and J 6 bases; nucleotides not matched to a gene: 6. The V gene's germline CDR1 is GTSNPN and CDR2 SVGIG (reference sequence). These data belong to a study of T cells in Graves' hyperthyroidism and ophthalmopathy. At the level of the study: Peripheral blood collection took place at initial diagnosis, before any treatment.

Whole-study results and caveats: The model's output predicted ophthalmopathy at a median of around 6.9 months prior to onset.

Uncontrolled infection, other autoimmune disease, pregnancy or lactation excluded patients. The source material, RNA transcripts, was used to amplify TCR beta CDR3 regions. HTBI primers were employed in a first-round RT-PCR of the TCR CDR3. TCRdb reprocessed the multiplex PCR reads with MiXCR, giving one entry per CDR3 protein. The sample has 250,000 or so distinct CDR3 sequences, about 16% seen once. V usage is TRBV30 and J usage is TRBJ1-4; 7 bases line up with TRBD1. The TCR was taken from a woman aged 45-60 years with Graves' hyperthyroidism that later progressed to Graves' ophthalmopathy. The sequencing sample was made of blood. The CDR3 coding sequence is TGTGCCTGGGCGACAGGGTTTTATGAAAAACTGTTTTTT. It specifies CAWATGFYEKLFF.